Each of the 9 T cell receptor beta chains below was sequenced from the same sample in a study of cytomegalovirus exposure and HLA in healthy donors. In the PCR, 60 Vbeta and 13 Jbeta primers were used. TCRdb's table, derived via immunoSEQ multiplex PCR, lists solely in-frame clones and lacks some. The sample includes about 86,000 clones, just over 70% seen only once; the top ten take approximately 9%. Source material: PBMCs. These receptors were obtained from a man between 60 and 75 years old in good health and CMV-seronegative.

The V call is TRBV7-2, the J call TRBJ2-1; 7 nucleotides agree with TRBD2. Germline V gives CDR1 SGHTA, CDR2 FQGNSA. The J segment lost 0 bases and the V segment lost 4 bases, leaving 9 bases of the junction unmatched. This CDR3 contains 17 residues. For the CDR3, the DNA is TGTGCCAGCAGCTGGGGATTGGGGGGGAGCTCCTACAATGAGCAGTTCTTC. Its translation: CASSWGLGGSSYNEQFF.

V and J are TRBV6-6 and TRBJ1-2, with TRBD1 as a possible D gene (5 bases). V lost 7 bases and J 8 bases, leaving 14 bases between the germline ends. The CDR3 has 12 amino acids. CDR1 is MNHNY, CDR2 SVGAGI, per germline (reference sequence). CDR3: CASIPGRGGYTF. DNA of the CDR3: TGTGCCAGCATTCCGGGCCGGGGGGGCTACACCTTC.

The chain employs TRBV2 and TRBJ2-5; D unresolved. Trimming cost V 6 bases and J 2 bases, with 4 bases left between them. CDR1 and CDR2 from the germline V gene are SNHLY and FYNNEI. This CDR3 contains 11 residues. In DNA, the CDR3 is TGTGCCAGCAGCCCTCAAGAGACCCAGTACTTC. It specifies CASSPQETQYF.

The CDR3 DNA reads as TGTGCCAGCAGTGACTATGGGCGACGTGAGCAGTTCTTC. This codes for CASSDYGRREQFF. The chain combines TRBV25-1 with TRBJ2-1, with D hard to call. In germline, CDR1 is MGHDK, CDR2 SYGVNS. The CDR3 length is 13 residues. Trimming took off 3 bases at V and 9 bases at J, with 12 bases between the two ends.

This sequence joins TRBV2 and TRBJ2-3, with TRBD1 as a possible D gene (5 bases). Germline CDR1 SNHLY, CDR2 FYNNEI. This CDR3 region has 17 residues. Trimming removed 8 bases from V and 5 bases from J, with 26 bases in between. CDR3 coding DNA: TGTGCCAGCCATAATACGTACGGACGGCCTCAGGGAGATACGCAGTATTTT. This sequence encodes CASHNTYGRPQGDTQYF.

The chain combines TRBV29-1 with TRBJ1-1, with a weak D call TRBD1 (6 bases). V lost 6 bases, J lost 8 bases, and 10 bases lay in between. This CDR3 contains 10 residues. Germline CDR1 and CDR2: SQVTM and ANQGSEA. The CDR3 nucleotides read TGCAGCGTGGTAACAGGGGAAGCTTTCTTT. As protein: CSVVTGEAFF. Based on the CDR3 plus reference TRBV29-1 and TRBJ1-1, the full variable domain is SAVISQKPSRDICQRGTSLTIQCQVDSQVTMMFWYRQQPGQSLTLIATANQGSEATYESGFVIDKFPISRPNLTFSTLTVSNMSPEDSSIYLCSVVTGEAFFGQGTRLTVV.

This chain links TRBV19 with TRBJ1-5; TRBD1 matches 8 bases. CDR3 length: 16 residues. J gave up 7 bases and V 1 base, and 9 bases lay outside the gene matches. Germline V lookup: CDR1 LNHDA, CDR2 SQIVND (reference sequence). CDR3 coding DNA: TGTGCCAGTAGTATAGCTATCAGGGGGCAGGGGCAGCCCCAGCATTTT. Translated: CASSIAIRGQGQPQHF.

CDR3 region: CASSQTGTYEQYF. The CDR3, as DNA: TGTGCCAGTTCTCAAACAGGGACCTACGAGCAGTACTTC. The J gene is TRBJ2-7, the V gene TRBV19; weak D call: TRBD1 (6 bases). Germline loops: CDR1 LNHDA, CDR2 SQIVND (reference sequence). V was trimmed by 8 bases and J by 2 bases, leaving 13 bases between them. The CDR3 covers 13 residues.

The V gene is TRBV2, the J gene TRBJ1-1; no firm D call. CDR3 length: 14 residues. V lost 4 bases, J lost 0 bases, and 9 bases lay in between. CDR1 and CDR2 (germline): SNHLY, FYNNEI. CDR3 sequence: CASSALLMNTEAFF. The CDR3 DNA reads as TGTGCCAGCAGTGCTCTTCTAATGAACACTGAAGCTTTCTTT.